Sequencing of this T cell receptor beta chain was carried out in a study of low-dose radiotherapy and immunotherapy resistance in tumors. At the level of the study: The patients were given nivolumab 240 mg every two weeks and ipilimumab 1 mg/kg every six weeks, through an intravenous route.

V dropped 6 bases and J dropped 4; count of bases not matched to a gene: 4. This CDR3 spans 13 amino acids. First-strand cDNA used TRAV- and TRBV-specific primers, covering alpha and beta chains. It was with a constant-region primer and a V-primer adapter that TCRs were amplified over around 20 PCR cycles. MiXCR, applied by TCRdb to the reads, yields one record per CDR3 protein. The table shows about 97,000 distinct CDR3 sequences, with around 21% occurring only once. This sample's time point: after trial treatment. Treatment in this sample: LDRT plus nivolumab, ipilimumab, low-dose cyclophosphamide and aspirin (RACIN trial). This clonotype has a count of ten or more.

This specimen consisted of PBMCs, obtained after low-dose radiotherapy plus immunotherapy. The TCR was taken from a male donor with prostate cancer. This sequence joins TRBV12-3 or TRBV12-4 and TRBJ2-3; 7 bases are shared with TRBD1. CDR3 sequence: CASSRTGPDTQYF. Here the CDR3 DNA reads TGTGCCAGCAGCCGGACAGGTCCAGATACGCAGTATTTT.